The entry below describes one T cell receptor beta chain. Its antigen is unknown. An overlapping HIV-1 Gag peptide pool stimulated these cells at 0.85 to 1 ug/peptide/mL. CD40L-negative CD69-negative CD45RO-high memory CD4+ T cells were sorted as populations depleted of antigen-responding cells. PBMCs were depleted of CD8+ T cells before stimulation. The entry originates in a study of persistence of HIV-infected CD4 T cells. Findings and caveats of the study: Degenerate expanded CDR3beta sequences were enriched among CMV- and Gag-responding cells.

Losses at the gene ends were 8 bases for V and 1 base for J; bases not matched to a gene: 4. This CDR3 is 14 amino acids long. Germline V lookup: CDR1 SGHTA, CDR2 FQGTGA. This was the immunoSEQ version 4 assay in survey mode. TCRdb's copy holds only in-frame clones and misses some; the assay was immunoSEQ multiplex PCR. Of 30,000 to 35,000 clones in the sample, roughly four fifths were seen once. The source was CD4+ T cells sorted from PBMCs after 18-hour stimulation, collected from a patient who received antiretroviral therapy. The V and J genes are TRBV7-3 and TRBJ2-2; 7 bases line up with TRBD2. The origin of this receptor is an adult woman with HIV who was CMV-seropositive. The CDR3, as DNA: TGTGCCAGCGGGAGGGACGTGAACACCGGGGAGCTGTTTTTT. It specifies CASGRDVNTGELFF.